This T cell receptor (beta chain) stems from a study of tumor-infiltrating lymphocytes in primary liver carcinoma. For the study at large: Samples returned roughly 3.5 to 8 million productive TCRbeta reads, a yield that was similar across tissue types.

The J segment lost 8 bases and the V segment lost 6 bases, leaving 11 bases of the junction unmatched. The CDR3 covers 15 residues. Looked up from germline, CDR1 is WSHSY and CDR2 is SAAADI. In this sample, this clonotype turned up many times. The researchers produced TCR beta cDNA from approximately 550 ng total RNA with a constant-region primer. Libraries of TCR beta came from three nested multiplex PCR rounds with slightly modified ARM-PCR. It was with TRBV1-TRBV30 forward primers and a C-beta reverse primer that the first two PCR rounds were run, at approximately 9 cycles each. TCRdb passed the multiplex PCR reads through MiXCR, listing each CDR3 protein once. Of about 100,000 distinct CDR3 sequences listed, more than 65% were seen once; the top ten hold 9.5%. Scientists recovered RNA and DNA together from roughly 21-30 mg of unsorted bulk tissue. Surgeons treated the primary liver carcinoma of the patients by surgical resection.

The V gene is TRBV10-2, the J gene TRBJ1-4; 8 positions agree with TRBD1. This TCR was recovered from a woman in her sixties or seventies with primary liver carcinoma and hepatitis B virus infection. Source material: liver tumor tissue from sampling region 5. Regarding subset: tumor region T5, tumor centre. CDR3 DNA sequence: TGCGCCAGCAGGAGAGCAGGGGGCGCACAGGAAAAACTGTTTTTT. Its translation is CASRRAGGAQEKLFF.